The 10 T cell receptor beta chains below come from one sample, sequenced in a study of CD8 T cells in ankylosing spondylitis. One entry per CDR3 protein, called by TCRdb with MiXCR from the 5' RACE reads. Of 200,000 to 250,000 distinct CDR3 sequences listed, 7.3% are singletons. Study-level results: It appeared that ankylosing spondylitis blood was characterized by a TCR beta motif of under ten highly homologous variants.

Their antigen targets remain unknown. Specimen: blood, either unsorted or a sorted T cell fraction (not recorded which). Receptors were obtained from a male donor with ankylosing spondylitis.

This clonotype came up many times. The chain combines TRBV7-9 with TRBJ1-1; D call uncertain. The V gene lost 8 bases and the J gene lost 4 bases, with 8 bases spanning the gap. There are 11 residues in the CDR3. Germline V gene data show CDR1 as SEHNR and CDR2 as FQNEAQ (reference sequence). CDR3 sequence: CASFVGTEAFF. DNA of the CDR3: TGTGCCAGCTTTGTCGGCACTGAAGCTTTCTTT. Full variable domain (rest looked up from reference TRBV7-9 and TRBJ1-1): DTGVSQNPRHKITKRGQNVTFRCDPISEHNRLYWYRQTLGQGPEFLTYFQNEAQLEKSRLLSDRFSAERPKGSFSTLEIQRTEQGDSAMYLCASFVGTEAFFGQGTRLTVV.

This clonotype was seen at least ten times. The V and J genes are TRBV12-3 or TRBV12-4 and TRBJ2-7, with 8 bases matching TRBD1. V trimming: 7 bases; J trimming: 3 bases; junction bases outside the gene matches: 2. This CDR3 has 12 residues. The CDR3 loop reads CASTDRDYEQYF. CDR3 sequence (DNA): TGTGCCAGCACGGACAGGGACTACGAGCAGTACTTC.

This clonotype was seen a few times. The chain has TRBV25-1 and TRBJ1-5; the D is unclear. The CDR3 runs to 13 residues. Trimming shortened V by 3 bases and J by 1 base, and 4 bases separated the two germline ends. CDR1 and CDR2 (germline): MGHDK, SYGVNS. CDR3 sequence reads: CASSEFSNQPQHF. CDR3 DNA: TGTGCCAGCAGTGAGTTCAGCAATCAGCCCCAGCATTTT.

This clonotype was observed many times. The chain links TRBV4-2 to TRBJ1-2, with TRBD1 matching 12 bases. The V gene's germline CDR1 is LGHNA and CDR2 YNFKEQ. This CDR3 region has 14 residues. Unmatched junction bases numbered 7, after V lost 6 bases and J lost 8 bases. CDR3 residues: CASSPGQGARGYTF. Here the CDR3 DNA reads TGTGCCAGCAGTCCGGGACAGGGGGCACGGGGCTACACCTTC.

This clonotype was seen repeatedly, ten times or more. V usage is TRBV28 and J usage is TRBJ1-6; D unresolved. The V gene lost 3 bases and the J gene lost 4 bases, with 13 bases spanning the gap. The CDR3 runs 16 residues. The germline V gene encodes CDR1 MDHEN and CDR2 SYDVKM. The CDR3 loop reads CASSFFQSAYNSPLHF. CDR3 nucleotide sequence: TGTGCCAGCAGTTTTTTCCAATCTGCGTATAATTCACCCCTCCACTTT.

This clonotype has ten or more counts. V usage is TRBV4-3 and J usage is TRBJ2-7, with D hard to call. This CDR3 has 16 amino acids. Germline V gene sequence: CDR1 LGHNA, CDR2 YSLEER. V lost 1 base, J lost 4 bases, and 17 bases lay in between. Here the CDR3 DNA reads TGCGCCAGCAGCCAAGCCGGGCCCCGTACCCTATACGAGCAGTACTTC. Translating it yields CASSQAGPRTLYEQYF.

This clonotype was seen ten or more times. The chain recombines TRBV28 with TRBJ2-7; TRBD1 matches at 7 bases. The CDR3 extends over 14 amino acids. V gave up 3 bases and J gave up 3 bases; unmatched junction bases: 5. Germline V gives CDR1 MDHEN, CDR2 SYDVKM. In DNA, the CDR3 is TGTGCCAGCAGTTTTGTGGACAGGATCTACGAGCAGTACTTC. Amino acid sequence: CASSFVDRIYEQYF.

This clonotype has at least ten counts. This rearrangement joins TRBV7-6 to TRBJ2-2, with 10 bases lining up with TRBD2. Germline V CDR1 and CDR2: SGHVS, FNYEAQ. V dropped 5 bases and J dropped 5; count of bases not matched to a gene: 11. The CDR3 covers 17 residues. In DNA form, the CDR3 reads TGTGCCAGCAGCAATTACCCGGGACTAGCGTTAACCGGGGAGCTGTTTTTT. This sequence encodes CASSNYPGLALTGELFF.

In this sample, this clonotype turned up many times. V is TRBV2 and J is TRBJ1-4; TRBD1 might be the D (5 bases). V gave up 8 bases and J gave up 12 bases, with 16 bases separating them. The CDR3 covers 12 residues. Per germline, CDR1 SNHLY and CDR2 FYNNEI. The CDR3 region has the DNA TGTGCCAGCGGGGGTTCCCGAGGGGAACTGTTTTTT. Protein: CASGGSRGELFF.

There are many counts of this clonotype. The chain couples TRBV19 to TRBJ1-1; 7 bases agree with TRBD1. The ends lost 5 bases at V and 1 base at J; junction bases unmatched: 7. This CDR3 has 15 residues. Germline V gene sequence: CDR1 LNHDA, CDR2 SQIVND (reference sequence). The CDR3 here is CASSAPRTGNTEAFF. CDR3 DNA sequence: TGTGCCAGTAGTGCCCCCCGGACAGGGAACACTGAAGCTTTCTTT.